The clone carrying this T cell receptor beta chain was seen more than once but under ten times. The antigen remains unidentified. It was 5'RACE with constant-segment primers that produced the TCR alpha and TCR beta cDNA libraries, which carried sample barcodes and UMIs. TCRdb recomputed calls from the 5' RACE reads with MiXCR, one row per CDR3 protein. Of 250,000 to 300,000 distinct CDR3 sequences listed, approximately 18% were seen once; the top ten hold about 21%. This entry is derived from a study of T-cell memory formation after mild COVID-19. Trimming stripped 0 bases from V and 7 bases from J, with 16 bases between. The CDR3 totals 16 residues. Germline V gene data show CDR1 as SGHNT and CDR2 as YYREEE (reference sequence). Overall study findings and caveats: Still unconfirmed is whether the second-wave clones peaking on day 37 recognized SARS-CoV-2. Whereas later expanders leaned CD4+, clones contracting day 15 to 85 showed a balanced CD4/CD8 makeup. Contracting CD4+ clones were located mainly in CM and EM, and CD8+ clones in EMRA.

This sequence joins TRBV5-4 and TRBJ1-4; perhaps TRBD1 as D (5 bases). The TCR was taken from a man between 18 and 29 years old who had mild COVID-19 (a few samples of this study predate the infection). Cell type and time point are not known. Sequencing was done on a sample of PBMCs or a T cell subset sorted from them (not recorded which). In nucleotides, the CDR3 is TGTGCCAGCAGCTTGGAGGGCGCCCGGGGCGGTGAAAAACTGTTTTTT. Encoded protein: CASSLEGARGGEKLFF.